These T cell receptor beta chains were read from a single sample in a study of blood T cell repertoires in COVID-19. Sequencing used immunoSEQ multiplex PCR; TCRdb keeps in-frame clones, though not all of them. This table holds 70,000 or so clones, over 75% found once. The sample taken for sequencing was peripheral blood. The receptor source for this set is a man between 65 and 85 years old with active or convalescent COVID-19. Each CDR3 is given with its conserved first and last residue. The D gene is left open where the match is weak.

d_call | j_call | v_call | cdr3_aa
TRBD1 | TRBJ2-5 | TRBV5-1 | CASSLTGGAPQETQYF
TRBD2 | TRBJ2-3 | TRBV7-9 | CASTRLAASTDTQYF
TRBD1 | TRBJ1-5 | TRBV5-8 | CASGRTGVGNQPQHF
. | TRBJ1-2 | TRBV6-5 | CASSRGTSGYTF
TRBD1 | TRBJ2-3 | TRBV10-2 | CASSEPKDRGSTDTQYF
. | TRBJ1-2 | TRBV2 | CASSKDSYYGYTF
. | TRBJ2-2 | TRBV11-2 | CASSLGLRPGELFF
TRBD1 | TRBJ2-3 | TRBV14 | CASSQWTGRRVDTQYF
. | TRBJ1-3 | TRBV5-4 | CASSLEAGLSSGNTIYF
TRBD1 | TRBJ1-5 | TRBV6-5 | CASRYRDRAGQPQHF
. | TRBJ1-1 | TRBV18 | CASSPPADTEAFF
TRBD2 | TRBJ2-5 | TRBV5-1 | CASSAAGSGTFQETQYF
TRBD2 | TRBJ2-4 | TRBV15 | CATSNRGTSGRGIQYF
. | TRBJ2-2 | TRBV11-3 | CASSLYGELFF
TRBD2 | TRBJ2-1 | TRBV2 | CASTLGLLAGAEQFF
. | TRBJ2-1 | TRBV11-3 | CASSLGPGLNNEQFF
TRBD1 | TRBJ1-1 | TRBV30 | CAWETGGNTEAFF
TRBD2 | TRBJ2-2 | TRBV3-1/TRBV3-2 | CASSPIAGVYTGELFF
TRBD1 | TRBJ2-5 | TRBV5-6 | CASSLDRAETQYF
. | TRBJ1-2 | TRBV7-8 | CASSLGPGVNYGYTF
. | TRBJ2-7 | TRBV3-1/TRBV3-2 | CASSLSGRSSYEQYF
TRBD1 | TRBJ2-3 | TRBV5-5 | CASSRDRGSDTQYF
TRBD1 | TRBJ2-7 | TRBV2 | CASMVDRGREQYF
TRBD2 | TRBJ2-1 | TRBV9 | CASSVDGRANSYNEQFF
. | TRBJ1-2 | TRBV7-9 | CASSPPSVRAHGYTF
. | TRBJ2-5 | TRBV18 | CASSPQAQGGETQYF
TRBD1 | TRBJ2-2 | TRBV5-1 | CASSLTGTGTGELFF
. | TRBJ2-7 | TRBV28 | CASSLGGPYEQYF
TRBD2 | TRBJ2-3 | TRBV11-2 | CASSRTSGSPTDTQYF
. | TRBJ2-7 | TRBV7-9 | CASTPLSSSYEQYF
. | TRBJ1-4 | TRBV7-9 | CASSRTGSNEKLFF
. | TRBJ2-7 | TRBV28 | CASSLLSGSDSSYEQYF
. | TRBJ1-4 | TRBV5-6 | CASSLATGEKLFF
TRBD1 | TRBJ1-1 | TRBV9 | CASSPGQANTEAFF
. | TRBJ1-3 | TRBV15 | CATSREQVSSGNTIYF
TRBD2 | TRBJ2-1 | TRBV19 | CASREGLAETGSEQFF
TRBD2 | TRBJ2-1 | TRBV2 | CASSQTSGSYNEQFF
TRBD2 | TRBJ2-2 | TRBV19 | CASSITSGSGAGELFF
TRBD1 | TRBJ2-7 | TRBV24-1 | CATFFPGQFHEQYF
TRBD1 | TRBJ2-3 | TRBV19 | CASAFSQGLSTDTQYF
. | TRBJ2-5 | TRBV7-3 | CASSLGDGRKETQYF
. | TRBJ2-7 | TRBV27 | CASRDIYEQYF
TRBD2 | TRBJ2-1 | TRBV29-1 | CSVIRQRGSGEQFF
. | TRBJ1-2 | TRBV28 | CASRRGGGLTNYGYTF
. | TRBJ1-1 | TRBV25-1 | CASSPQGEGSEAFF
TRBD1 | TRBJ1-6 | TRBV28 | CASNQRDSNSPLHF
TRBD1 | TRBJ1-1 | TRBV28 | CASRPLQGDTEAFF
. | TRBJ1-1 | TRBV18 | CASSPGADNTEAFF
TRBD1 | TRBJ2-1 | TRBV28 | CASSPLQGYNEQFF
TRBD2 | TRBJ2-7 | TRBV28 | CASSTPVAGAYEQYF